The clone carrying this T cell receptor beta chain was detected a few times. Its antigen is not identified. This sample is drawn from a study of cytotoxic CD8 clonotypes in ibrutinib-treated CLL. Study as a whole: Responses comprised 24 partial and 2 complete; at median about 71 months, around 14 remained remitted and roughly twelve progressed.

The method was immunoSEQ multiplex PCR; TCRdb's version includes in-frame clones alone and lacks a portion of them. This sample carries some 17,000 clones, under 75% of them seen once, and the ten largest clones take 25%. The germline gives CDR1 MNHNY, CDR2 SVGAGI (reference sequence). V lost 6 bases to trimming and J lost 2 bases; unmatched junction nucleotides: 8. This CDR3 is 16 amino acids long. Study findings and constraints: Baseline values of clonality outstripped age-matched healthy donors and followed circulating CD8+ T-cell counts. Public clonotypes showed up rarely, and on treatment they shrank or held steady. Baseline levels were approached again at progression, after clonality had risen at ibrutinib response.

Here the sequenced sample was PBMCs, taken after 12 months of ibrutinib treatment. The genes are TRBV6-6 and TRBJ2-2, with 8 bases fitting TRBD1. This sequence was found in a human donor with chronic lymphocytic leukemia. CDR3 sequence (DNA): TGTGCCAGCAGGCCCGACAGGGGTAGAAACACCGGGGAGCTGTTTTTT. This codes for CASRPDRGRNTGELFF.